This passage covers 9 T cell receptor beta chains from one sample sequenced in a study of CD8 T cells in ankylosing spondylitis. These receptors are not linked to any known antigen. Findings and limits, study-wide: Ankylosing spondylitis blood appeared to be characterized by a TCR beta motif of fewer than ten highly homologous variants.

One entry per CDR3 protein, called by TCRdb with MiXCR from the 5' RACE reads. This sample has more than 250,000 distinct CDR3 sequences, with approximately 8.2% found just once. Source material: blood, either unsorted or a sorted T cell fraction (not recorded which). The receptors were gathered from a male donor with ankylosing spondylitis.

J is TRBJ2-1 and V is TRBV30; D not certain. Germline CDR1 reads GTSNPN; CDR2 reads SVGIG (reference sequence). CDR3 length equals 15 residues. The V gene lost 1 base and the J gene lost 0 bases, with 10 bases spanning the gap. The DNA of the CDR3 is TGTGCCTGGAGTGCCGGGCGGAGCTCCTACAATGAGCAGTTCTTC. Residues: CAWSAGRSSYNEQFF.

CDR3 sequence: CARGLASGTDTQYF. CDR3 DNA: TGTGCCAGGGGACTAGCTTCGGGCACAGATACGCAGTATTTT. The gene calls are TRBV2 and TRBJ2-3; TRBD2 matches 9 bases. The V segment lost 9 bases and the J segment 1 base; nucleotides outside the gene matches: 5. The CDR3 contains 14 residues. Germline V CDR1 and CDR2: SNHLY, FYNNEI.

This clonotype has just a few counts. The V call is TRBV29-1, the J call TRBJ2-6, with 7 bases lining up with TRBD2. With V trimmed by 4 bases and J by 0 bases, 6 bases remained unmatched. This CDR3 has 16 residues. Germline-derived CDR1 and CDR2 are SQVTM and ANQGSEA. The CDR3 region is CSVARRETSGANVLTF. Here the CDR3 DNA reads TGCAGCGTTGCCAGGCGGGAGACCTCTGGGGCCAACGTCCTGACTTTC.

This chain uses TRBV4-3 with TRBJ2-3; the match to TRBD2 covers 7 bases. Germline-derived CDR1 and CDR2 are LGHNA and YSLEER. Germline trimming cut 1 base from V and 14 bases from J; bases unmatched to any gene: 9. The CDR3 totals 13 residues. CDR3: CASSQVRAGVLYF. CDR3 DNA: TGCGCCAGCAGCCAAGTGCGTGCGGGAGTTCTGTATTTT.

This clonotype has only a few counts. The J gene is TRBJ1-3, the V gene TRBV7-2, with D unclear. V was pared by 5 bases and J by 1 base, with 18 bases between. The V gene's germline CDR1 is SGHTA and CDR2 FQGNSA. This CDR3 is 17 amino acids long. The CDR3 protein is CASSHSPGSYSGNTIYF. CDR3 nucleotide sequence: TGTGCCAGCAGCCACAGCCCGGGATCTTATTCTGGAAACACCATATATTTT.

This chain joins TRBV27 and TRBJ1-1, with D tentatively TRBD1 (6 bases). CDR1 and CDR2 (germline): MNHEY, SMNVEV (reference sequence). Trimming took 5 bases from V and 7 from J, leaving 17 bases between them. CDR3 length: 14 residues. The CDR3 region is CASSPGAGRYEAFF. CDR3 DNA: TGTGCCAGCAGTCCAGGGGCAGGTCGGTATGAAGCTTTCTTT.

V and J are TRBV18 and TRBJ2-3, with 8 bases that match TRBD1. CDR1 KGHSH and CDR2 LQKENI come from the germline V gene. The CDR3 extends over 15 amino acids. With 3 bases clipped from V and 2 bases from J, the junction kept 4 bases outside the gene matches. Here the CDR3 DNA reads TGTGCCAGCTCACCCATGGACAGGGTCACAGATACGCAGTATTTT. Amino acid sequence: CASSPMDRVTDTQYF. Full variable domain (missing parts from reference TRBV18 and TRBJ2-3): NAGVMQNPRHLVRRRGQEARLRCSPMKGHSHVYWYRQLPEEGLKFMVYLQKENIIDESGMPKERFSAEFPKEGPSILRIQQVVRGDSAAYFCASSPMDRVTDTQYFGPGTRLTVL.

In its sample, this clonotype was seen a few times. The chain couples TRBV4-1 to TRBJ2-1, with 8 bases matching TRBD1. The V gene's germline CDR1 is MGHRA and CDR2 YSYEKL. The ends lost 0 bases at V and 7 bases at J; junction bases unmatched: 14. The CDR3 spans 18 residues. CDR3 sequence reads: CASSQDQLRGQGLNEQFF. The CDR3, as DNA: TGCGCCAGCAGCCAAGATCAGTTACGCGGACAGGGTTTGAATGAGCAGTTCTTC.

In this sample, this clonotype turned up many times. The V and J genes are TRBV20-1 and TRBJ1-1; possibly TRBD1 for D (5 bases). The germline V gene encodes CDR1 DFQATT and CDR2 SNEGSKA (reference sequence). V gave up 0 bases and J gave up 5 bases, with 13 bases separating them. The CDR3 contains 14 residues. The CDR3 sequence: CSAREPGGNTEAFF. DNA of the CDR3: TGCAGTGCTAGAGAACCGGGGGGGAATACTGAAGCTTTCTTT.